The T cell receptor beta chain described here comes from a study of T cells in Graves' hyperthyroidism and ophthalmopathy (dated by TCRdb to 2018 to 2020). Regarding the complete study: Peripheral blood samples were taken at initial diagnosis, before any treatment was given. For training and testing, the 95 to 100 patients in the discovery cohort were randomly divided in a 7:3 ratio. Once sampling was done, hyperthyroidism patients were given methimazole at a starting dose of 30 mg daily, whereas ophthalmopathy patients were given high-dose intravenous methylprednisolone. Whether ophthalmopathy could be predicted prospectively was tested in an independent validation cohort made up of 18 to 20 hyperthyroidism patients plus 17 patients who later progressed to ophthalmopathy. In roughly six Graves' hyperthyroidism patients, the study also compared T-cell repertoires from thyroid tissue with T-cell repertoires from blood. To identify TCR V-J signatures that set the groups apart, the researchers used a discovery cohort of approximately 98 patients, made up of roughly 40 with Graves' ophthalmopathy and 57 with stable Graves' hyperthyroidism. TCR Vbeta CDR3 sequencing of roughly 140 peripheral blood samples (roughly 41 ophthalmopathy, 75 or so hyperthyroidism and roughly 17 progressor patients) is reported in the paper. The study at large found these results: Blood samples also contained most of the expanded thyroid clonotypes (frequency above 0.001), which suggests that blood repertoires may reflect thyroid immune responses. During validation, the model predicted progression to ophthalmopathy a median of approximately 6 months ahead of onset, with roughly 65% sensitivity and 72% to 80% specificity. Sample size was not statistically predetermined, and investigators were not blinded to group allocation. In cross-validation, a model built on a 13 V-J signature told ophthalmopathy apart from stable hyperthyroidism with under 90% sensitivity and roughly 83% specificity, and in testing the same model reached 80%/75%.

The TCR beta CDR3 regions were amplified from RNA transcripts. The first round of RT-PCR for the TCR CDR3 was performed with the HTBI primer set and the Qiagen OneStep RT-PCR kit. Libraries were constructed in a second round of multiplex PCR, after which size selection and purification were carried out. Libraries were sequenced paired-end with 100 bp reads on an Illumina HiSeq2000. Processing in the source paper ran as follows. SOAPnuke was used to process the raw data, with reads discarded if the reads contained adapters or uncalled bases, had a mean Phred below 15, or lacked an exact constant-primer or identifier match. COPE v1.2.5 was used to merge high-quality paired reads, and clonotypes were defined as unique nucleotide sequences. Clonotypes were aligned to IMGT TRBV, TRBD and TRBJ reference segments using MiTCR v1.1. Analysis was restricted to V-J combinations with a frequency above 0.0001, which covered roughly 99% of repertoires. The TCS score was defined as F50 (clonal expansion) divided by E x V (chaos), with BLOSUM62-based TCRdist calculated between CDR3 peptides within each V-J. Welch's t-statistics and random forest reduced around 520 V-J features to 13, which were used in a naive Bayes classifier (R e1071). Starting from the raw public reads, TCRdb applied fastp trimming at Q25, assembled clones with MiXCR and retained in-frame beta chains. For every CDR3 protein sequence, its rows merge into one entry that carries the most common genes and DNA. TCRdb assigned the V and J calls; the authors' analysis was not used. This sample has around 400,000 distinct CDR3 sequences in its table, and around a sixth of those were observed once. The leading ten clones occupy around a quarter of the sample.

Hyperthyroidism patients were aged 18 to 65 years and newly diagnosed, with disease duration of less than 2 months. The study excluded patients with uncontrolled infections, other autoimmune diseases, pregnancy or lactation. Diagnoses relied on clinical symptoms, serum thyroxine and TRAb, thyroid ultrasound and orbital computed tomography. Blood from progressor patients was drawn when they were first diagnosed with hyperthyroidism, before any ophthalmopathy symptoms appeared. Ficoll-Paque density gradient centrifugation was used to isolate PBMCs from about 9.4 ml of fresh peripheral blood. Progressor patients were first diagnosed with Graves' hyperthyroidism and then developed ophthalmopathy during follow-up. Total RNA was extracted using Trizol reagent, and RNA quality was assessed on an Agilent 2100 Bioanalyzer. CDR1 and CDR2, per the germline V gene (reference sequence), are SEHNR and FQNEAQ. V gives up 5 bases and J gives up 3 bases, and the segment between their germline ends measures 17 bases. Spanning cysteine to phenylalanine, the CDR3 consists of 15 amino acids. Only the CDR3 DNA stays, 45 bases, in frame from base 1.

This clonotype showed up many times. What this receptor recognizes is not known. No much larger clonotype is one base removed from it; base qualities were not supplied. The source of this sequence is a woman under 30 with Graves' hyperthyroidism that later progressed to Graves' ophthalmopathy. Sequencing used blood. The chain employs TRBV7-9 and TRBJ2-7; the D gene is not confidently resolved. For the CDR3, the sequence is CASSHSGPVLYEQYF. The DNA sequence follows: TGTGCCAGCAGCCATTCAGGTCCCGTCCTCTACGAGCAGTACTTC.